This entry concerns a single T cell receptor beta chain. Antigen specificity is unknown. The J segment lost 4 bases and the V segment lost 1 base, leaving 4 bases of the junction unmatched. Germline V gene data show CDR1 as MDHEN and CDR2 as SYDVKM. This CDR3 is built from 16 residues. The record originates from a study of beta chain features in type 1 diabetes. Study-wide context: All of the samples together had roughly 110 million sorted cells examined.

Study results and caveats: Shorter TCRB CDR3s, moderately but significantly so, were found in Type 1 diabetes patients in all four CD4+ subsets. VDJ junctions sequenced from type 1 diabetes patients showed fewer insertions and more deletions.

All of the isolated RNA was reverse transcribed, so expressed TCRB transcripts were sequenced. It was found that naive, central memory and regulatory T cell samples averaged about 3.4 million reads. The table came from immunoSEQ multiplex PCR; TCRdb's copy has only in-frame clones and leaves some out. This sample has under 900,000 clones, with roughly a sixth found just once. The sample taken for sequencing was naive CD4+ T cells from blood. The sequence came from a woman aged 18 to 35 in good health. The chain couples TRBV28 to TRBJ2-5, with TRBD2 matching over 12 bases. The DNA of the CDR3 is TGTGCCAGCAGTTTATCTGGGACTAGCGGGCGAGAGACCCAGTACTTC. It translates to CASSLSGTSGRETQYF. Full variable domain (rest looked up from reference TRBV28 and TRBJ2-5): DVKVTQSSRYLVKRTGEKVFLECVQDMDHENMFWYRQDPGLGLRLIYFSYDVKMKEKGDIPEGYSVSREKKERFSLILESASTNQTSMYLCASSLSGTSGRETQYFGPGTRLLVL.